This T cell receptor (beta chain) is from a study of cytomegalovirus exposure and HLA in healthy donors (dated by TCRdb to about 2017). As for the study more broadly: An earlier analysis of several hundred of the donors reported roughly 270 Gb of sequence data and around 120 million unique TCR beta sequences from 150 million to 200 million T cells. The study combined high-throughput TCR immunosequencing, statistical association of individual TCRs with disease status, and machine learning to predict cytomegalovirus infection status. In a later genetic analysis, genome-wide SNP genotypes for about 60% of the 666 donors were used, and that subset was treated as a discovery cohort. An early release that covered 640 HLA-typed donors contained 300 to 350 gigabases of sequencing data and about 84 million unique TCR sequences. In an earlier analysis of about 590 of the donors, high-throughput TCR beta sequencing was used to judge whether each TCR beta V gene segment behaved as functional or pseudogenic. Of the 398 genotyped donors, roughly 85% fell in the genetic ancestry cluster associated with self-reported Caucasian donors. A later analysis re-examined previously published TCR beta repertoires from over 500 donors and added high-resolution HLA genotyping to investigate patterns of TCR occurrence. Donor age, sex, ethnicity and CMV serostatus were compiled together with the repertoire data. The study was designed to test whether signatures of past pathogen exposure could be identified by cataloging public T cell receptors. Using immunosequencing, the study profiled T cell repertoires from fewer than 850 subjects and related those repertoires to cytomegalovirus serostatus. In addition to the first cohort of 666 subjects, a separate validation cohort of some 120 different subjects was used. Typing coverage varied by locus: about 620-630 donors for A, B, C, DRB1 and DQB1; approximately 500 for DQA1; about 590 for DPA1; about 450 for DPB1. Because of strong linkage in the cohort, roughly five DR-DQ haplotypes were treated as single units for association and clustering. On average, 235,054 unique TCR beta nucleotide sequences were sequenced per donor among some 420 genotyped donors of the cohort, with about 17% of those sequences being non-productive. Every repertoire in the discovery cohort had been generated on one and the same sequencing platform. Rather than drawing on any new phenotypic data, the later analysis identified candidate immune exposures from TCR beta sequences and the way those sequences occurred across donors. HLA typing covered class I and class II loci at four-digit resolution.

The cohort comprised approximately 700 healthy bone marrow donors. All cohort members were sampled while nominally healthy, although unrecorded immune exposures were likely present. The donor was CMV seropositive and belonged to the group of some 290 seropositive cohort members. A peripheral blood sample was collected from each donor, and TCR beta sequencing was performed on peripheral blood mononuclear cells. Genomic DNA was extracted from the blood cell samples with the Qiagen DNeasy Blood Extraction Kit. Summary of the overall study and its limitations: The authors suggested that the approach could potentially be extended to other disease states and immunological phenotypes. In an earlier analysis of under 600 of the donors, most TCR beta V segments were observed in productive rearrangements about 87% or about 30% of the time, broadly matching IMGT annotations. Roughly uniform sequencing depth across donors was assumed in presence/absence analyses, although this assumption may not hold. A later analysis found that HLA-associated TCR beta chains were more clonally expanded and had lower generation probabilities than equally common non-associated chains. When HLA alleles, especially DR and DQ, strongly co-occurred, attributing TCR associations to individual alleles was difficult. At a false discovery rate of 0.05, a later analysis linked under 20,000 TCR beta sequences to specific HLA alleles. Because counts were too low, about 15 rarely observed V segments, including chromosome 9 orphons, were left out of the earlier analysis of approximately 580 of the donors. The sequencing pipeline was judged likely to have produced a cluster of highly shared sequence variants as a technical artifact. Because some donors lacked HLA typing at each locus, the association tests relied only on the typed subset. Several of the top co-occurrence clusters appeared to be linked to parvovirus B19, influenza, CMV and Epstein-Barr virus, according to a later analysis. Across donors, most TCR sequences were observed very rarely, whereas some public TCRs were present in many individuals. Linkage disequilibrium might explain the correlated functional status among segregating V segments, but an unknown experimental factor could not be ruled out. The cohort was sequenced for TCR beta chains only, and without alpha or paired-chain data the features that could be detected were limited. A further reported finding was that TCR beta sequences accurately predicted the HLA-A and HLA-B alleles for most subjects in the first cohort. According to a later genetic analysis, donors in an Asian-associated ancestry cluster had fewer N-insertions in productive TCRs than the approximately 710-donor mean. A later genetic analysis associated a missense DCLRE1C variant with V-gene and J-gene trimming of TCR beta chains, and an independent cohort replicated the association. The study gave a list of 150 to 200 TCR beta chains associated with cytomegalovirus. The 87-base-pair reads could not distinguish some IMGT-functional V segments, including TRBV6-2 and TRBV6-3, so those segments were excluded. In a later analysis, the rate of TCR association differed among HLA loci, with DRB1 alleles having the most associated TCRs and HLA-C alleles having the fewest. For the cohort, immune exposure information was limited to CMV serostatus. The classifier was reported to diagnose cytomegalovirus status with high specificity and sensitivity in both the original cohort and the validation cohort. A few of the identified cytomegalovirus-associated TCR beta chains were confirmed in vitro to be specific for cytomegalovirus antigens. Most CMV-associated TCR beta chains appeared to be HLA-restricted in a later analysis, and the HLA associations seemed to be driven largely by CMV exposure.

On this clone: The clone's antigen remains unknown. No base-level quality is on record; no much larger clone is a single base apart.

Preparation of the library involved the immunoSEQ multiplex PCR assay. For the multiplex PCR, a mixture combining 60 forward primers for TCR Vbeta segments and 13 reverse primers for TCR Jbeta segments was used. The CDR3 region of rearranged TCR beta genes was amplified from genomic DNA with a multiplex PCR assay. Amplified TCR beta libraries were sequenced as 87-base-pair reads on the Illumina HiSeq System. The paper's processing steps were these. Across the roughly 700 repertoires, a later analysis counted roughly 77 million unique TCR beta chains, 8.5 million to 12 million of which were shared by at least two donors. Raw reads were error-corrected and collapsed into unique sequences with a nearest-neighbor algorithm that merged closely related sequences to remove PCR and sequencing errors. To assign V, D and J gene segments, CDR3 sequences were aligned to IMGT reference sequences. Each retained sequence needed at least a six-nucleotide match to both a V gene segment and a J gene segment. A rearrangement was called productive if the CDR3 had no stop codons and remained in frame with V and J, and every other rearrangement was called non-productive. Following IMGT convention, CDR3 was defined as the stretch from the second conserved V-encoded cysteine to the conserved J-encoded phenylalanine. The earlier analysis of 587 of the donors excluded any sequence lacking an unambiguous match to a single V gene segment. An earlier analysis of 587 of the donors called V segments functional above 56.7% productive rearrangements and segregating when the between-donor standard deviation exceeded 5%. A statistical classification framework was developed to diagnose cytomegalovirus status using the catalog of TCR beta chain sequences. In a later analysis, TCR nucleotide sequences were compared against IMGT/GENE-DB human TR gene sequences so that V and J genes could be assigned. In a later analysis, CDR3 sequences and most-parsimonious VDJ recombination scenarios were assigned using the TCRdist pipeline. In a later analysis, every TCR beta chain was defined by the combination of its CDR3 amino acid sequence and its V-gene family, and reads without a unique V-gene family were dropped. To address suspected cross-contamination and a sequencing artifact, a later analysis removed 592 highly shared, low-generation-probability nucleotide sequences. A later analysis calculated a clonal expansion index for each public chain from normalized within-repertoire ranks of inferred template counts. A later analysis computed generation probabilities with a VDJ recombination model fitted to out-of-frame rearrangements, and checked the results against IGoR. Hypergeometric tests were used in a later analysis to score TCR-TCR, TCR-HLA and TCR-CMV co-occurrence, with a repertoire-size bias correction applied to the TCR pairs. False discovery rates were estimated in a later analysis by permuting HLA or CMV assignments 20 times. A later analysis grouped co-occurring TCRs with DBSCAN, adding TCRdist sequence similarity when clustering within HLA-allele-positive subsets. For co-occurrence clustering, repertoires with fewer than 30,000 or more than 120,000 public chains were excluded, along with five repertoires with anomalous nucleotide sharing. TCRdb mirrors the immuneACCESS table, restricted to in-frame sequences. Some clones are absent from its copies; in checked studies, under half trace to an unresolved V gene, and the reason for the others is unknown. Clone size and the V and J calls come from that table; the DNA yielded D and trimming. Here the sample has about 160,000 clones; roughly four fifths occur a single time. The ten most abundant clones make up around 3% of the sample.

Deletion took 2 bases off V and 6 bases off J, with a span of 8 bases between the germline ends. The germline V gene (reference sequence) specifies SGHNT as CDR1 and YYREEE as CDR2. Its CDR3 holds 13 amino acids, cysteine through phenylalanine. Of the read, only the CDR3 DNA is kept; its 39 bases are in frame from base 1. The rearranged segments are TRBV5-4 and TRBJ1-4, with the D gene not confidently named. The sample comprised PBMCs. This receptor was identified in a woman aged 45-65 years in good health and CMV-seropositive. The DNA sequence reads TGTGCCAGCAGCTTAGACATTGATGAAAAACTGTTTTTT. The encoded protein is CASSLDIDEKLFF.